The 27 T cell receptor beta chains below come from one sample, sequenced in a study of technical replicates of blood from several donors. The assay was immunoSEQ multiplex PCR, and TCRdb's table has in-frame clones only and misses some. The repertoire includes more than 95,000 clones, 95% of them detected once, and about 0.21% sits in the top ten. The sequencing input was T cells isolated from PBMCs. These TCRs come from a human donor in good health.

The DNA for the CDR3 is TGTGCCAGCAGCAACCCGGCTTGGGACAGGGTCAGGGAAAAACTGTTTTTT. Translating it yields CASSNPAWDRVREKLFF. The chain is built from TRBV7-6 and TRBJ1-4; 9 bases are shared with TRBD1. Germline V gene data show CDR1 as SGHVS and CDR2 as FNYEAQ. V lost 5 bases, J lost 8 bases, and 15 bases stayed unmatched. The length of the CDR3 is 17 residues. The whole variable domain, filled in from reference TRBV7-6 and TRBJ1-4, reads GAGVSQSPRYKVTKRGQDVALRCDPISGHVSLYWYRQALGQGPEFLTYFNYEAQQDKSGLPNDRFSAERPEGSISTLTIQRTEQRDSAMYRCASSNPAWDRVREKLFFGSGTQLSVL.

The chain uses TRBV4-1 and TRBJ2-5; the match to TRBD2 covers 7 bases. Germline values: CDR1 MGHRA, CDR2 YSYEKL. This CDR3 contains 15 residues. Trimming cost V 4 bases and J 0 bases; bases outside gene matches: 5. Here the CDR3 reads CASSLGGGYQETQYF. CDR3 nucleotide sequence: TGCGCCAGCAGCCTGGGGGGAGGGTACCAAGAGACCCAGTACTTC.

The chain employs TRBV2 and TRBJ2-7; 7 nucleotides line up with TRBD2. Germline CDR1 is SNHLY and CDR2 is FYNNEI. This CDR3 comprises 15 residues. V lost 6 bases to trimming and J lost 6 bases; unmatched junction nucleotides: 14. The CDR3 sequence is CASRELWGGTGEQYF. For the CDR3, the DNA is TGTGCCAGCAGGGAACTTTGGGGGGGGACGGGCGAGCAGTACTTC.

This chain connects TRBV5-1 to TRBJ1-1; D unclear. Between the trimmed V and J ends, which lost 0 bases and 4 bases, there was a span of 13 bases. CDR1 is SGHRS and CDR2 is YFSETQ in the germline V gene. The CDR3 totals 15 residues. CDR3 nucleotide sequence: TGCGCCAGCAGCTTGGGGCCCCAAGGAGGCACTGAAGCTTTCTTT. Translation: CASSLGPQGGTEAFF. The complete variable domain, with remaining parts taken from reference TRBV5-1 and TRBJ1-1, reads KAGVTQTPRYLIKTRGQQVTLSCSPISGHRSVSWYQQTPGQGLQFLFEYFSETQRNKGNFPGRFSGRQFSNSRSEMNVSTLELGDSALYLCASSLGPQGGTEAFFGQGTRLTVV.

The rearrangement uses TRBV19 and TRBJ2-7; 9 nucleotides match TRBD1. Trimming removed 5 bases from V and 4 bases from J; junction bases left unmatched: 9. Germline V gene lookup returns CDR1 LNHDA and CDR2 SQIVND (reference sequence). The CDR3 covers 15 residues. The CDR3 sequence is CASSLKPGQGYEQYF. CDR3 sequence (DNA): TGTGCCAGTAGTTTGAAACCGGGACAGGGATACGAGCAGTACTTC.

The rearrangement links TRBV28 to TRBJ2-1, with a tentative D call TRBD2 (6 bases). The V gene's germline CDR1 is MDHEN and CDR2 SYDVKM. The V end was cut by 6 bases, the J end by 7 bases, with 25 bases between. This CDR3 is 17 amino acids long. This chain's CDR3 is CASSYGLAMIRRNEQFF. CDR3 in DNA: TGTGCCAGCAGCTACGGCCTAGCGATGATCAGACGGAATGAGCAGTTCTTC.

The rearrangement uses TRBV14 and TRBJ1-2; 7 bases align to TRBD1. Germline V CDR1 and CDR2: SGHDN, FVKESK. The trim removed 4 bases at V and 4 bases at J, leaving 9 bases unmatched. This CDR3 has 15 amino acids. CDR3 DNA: TGTGCCAGCAGCCCACGGACAGGTTCTTTCTATGGCTACACCTTC. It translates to CASSPRTGSFYGYTF. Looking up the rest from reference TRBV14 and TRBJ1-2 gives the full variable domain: EAGVTQFPSHSVIEKGQTVTLRCDPISGHDNLYWYRRVMGKEIKFLLHFVKESKQDESGMPNNRFLAERTGGTYSTLKVQPAELEDSGVYFCASSPRTGSFYGYTFGSGTRLTVV.

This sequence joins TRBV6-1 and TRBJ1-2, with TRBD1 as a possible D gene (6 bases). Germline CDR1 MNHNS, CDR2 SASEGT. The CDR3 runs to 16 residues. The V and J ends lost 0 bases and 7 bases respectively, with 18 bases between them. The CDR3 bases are TGTGCCAGCAGTGAAGCAGGGGGGGGCTCAGGGTCTGGCTACACCTTC. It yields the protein CASSEAGGGSGSGYTF.

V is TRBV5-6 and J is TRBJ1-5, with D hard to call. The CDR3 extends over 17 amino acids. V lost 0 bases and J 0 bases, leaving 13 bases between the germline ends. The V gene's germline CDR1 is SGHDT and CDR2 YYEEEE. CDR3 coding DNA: TGTGCCAGCAGCTTGGGGCCCCCAACAGATAGCAATCAGCCCCAGCATTTT. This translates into CASSLGPPTDSNQPQHF. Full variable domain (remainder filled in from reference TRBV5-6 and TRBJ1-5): DAGVTQSPTHLIKTRGQQVTLRCSPKSGHDTVSWYQQALGQGPQFIFQYYEEEERQRGNFPDRFSGHQFPNYSSELNVNALLLGDSALYLCASSLGPPTDSNQPQHFGDGTRLSIL.

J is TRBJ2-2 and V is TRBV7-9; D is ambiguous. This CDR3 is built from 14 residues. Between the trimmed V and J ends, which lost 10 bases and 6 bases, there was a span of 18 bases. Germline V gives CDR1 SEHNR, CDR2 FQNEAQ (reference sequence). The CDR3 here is CATPSRQYAGELFF. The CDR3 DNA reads TGTGCCACCCCGTCGCGACAATACGCCGGGGAGCTGTTTTTT.

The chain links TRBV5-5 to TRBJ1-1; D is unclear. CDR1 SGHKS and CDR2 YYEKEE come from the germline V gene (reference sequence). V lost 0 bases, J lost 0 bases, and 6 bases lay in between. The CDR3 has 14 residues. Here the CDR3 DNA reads TGTGCCAGCAGCTTGGCCAACATGAACACTGAAGCTTTCTTT. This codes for CASSLANMNTEAFF.

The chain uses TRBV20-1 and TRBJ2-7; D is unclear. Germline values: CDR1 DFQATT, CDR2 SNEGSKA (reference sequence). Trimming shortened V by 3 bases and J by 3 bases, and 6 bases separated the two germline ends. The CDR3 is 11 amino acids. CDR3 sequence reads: CSARPIYEQYF. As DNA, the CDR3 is TGCAGTGCTAGGCCTATCTACGAGCAGTACTTC.

Here the CDR3 DNA reads TGTGCCAGCAGCTTAGATCTAGCGGGATGGGACGAGCAGTACTTC. Its translation: CASSLDLAGWDEQYF. The rearrangement uses TRBV11-2 and TRBJ2-7; 9 nucleotides agree with TRBD2. J was trimmed by 5 bases and V by 0 bases; bases with no gene match: 5. Germline V gene sequence: CDR1 SGHAT, CDR2 FQNNGV. This CDR3 has 15 amino acids.

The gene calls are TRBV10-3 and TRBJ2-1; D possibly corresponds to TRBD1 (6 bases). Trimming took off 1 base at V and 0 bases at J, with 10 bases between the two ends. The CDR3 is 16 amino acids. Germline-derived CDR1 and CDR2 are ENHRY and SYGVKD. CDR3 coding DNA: TGTGCCATCAGTGAGTTCAACAGGGCCTCCTACAATGAGCAGTTCTTC. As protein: CAISEFNRASYNEQFF.

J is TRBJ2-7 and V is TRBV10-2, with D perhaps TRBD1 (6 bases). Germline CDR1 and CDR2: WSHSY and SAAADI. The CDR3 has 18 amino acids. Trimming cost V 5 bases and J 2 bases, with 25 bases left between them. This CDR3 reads CASSSPTGSRALTYEQYF. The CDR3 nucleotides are TGCGCCAGCAGTAGTCCCACAGGGAGCAGGGCCCTCACCTACGAGCAGTACTTC.

Written as DNA, the CDR3 is TGTGCCAGTAGTCAAGGACTCAGTCAGCCCCAGCATTTT. Its protein is CASSQGLSQPQHF. The chain uses TRBV19 and TRBJ1-5; D is uncertain. CDR1 and CDR2 (germline): LNHDA, SQIVND (reference sequence). Trimming stripped 5 bases from V and 6 bases from J, with 11 bases between. CDR3 size: 13 residues.

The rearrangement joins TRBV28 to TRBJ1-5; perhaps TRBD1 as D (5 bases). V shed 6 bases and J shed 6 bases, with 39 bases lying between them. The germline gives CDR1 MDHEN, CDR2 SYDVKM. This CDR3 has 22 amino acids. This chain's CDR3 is CASSQRLFGGLLGPQRGQPQHF. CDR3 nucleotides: TGTGCCAGCAGCCAACGTCTTTTCGGGGGGTTGCTGGGACCCCAACGTGGTCAGCCCCAGCATTTT.

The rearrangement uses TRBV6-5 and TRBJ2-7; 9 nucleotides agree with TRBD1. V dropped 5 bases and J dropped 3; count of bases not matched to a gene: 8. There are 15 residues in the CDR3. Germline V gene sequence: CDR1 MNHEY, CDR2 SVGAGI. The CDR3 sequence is CASSAGTGLGYEQYF. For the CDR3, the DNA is TGTGCCAGCAGTGCCGGGACAGGGTTGGGCTACGAGCAGTACTTC.

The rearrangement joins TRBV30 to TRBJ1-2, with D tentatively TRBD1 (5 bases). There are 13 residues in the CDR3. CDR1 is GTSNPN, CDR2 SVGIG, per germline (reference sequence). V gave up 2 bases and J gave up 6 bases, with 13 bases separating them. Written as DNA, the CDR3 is TGTGCCTGGAGTACCAGGGATTACGATGGCTACACCTTC. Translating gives CAWSTRDYDGYTF.

CDR3 sequence (DNA): TGTGCCAGCAGTTTATTGGGGGGAACTGAAGCTTTCTTT. Encoded protein: CASSLLGGTEAFF. This sequence joins TRBV27 and TRBJ1-1; D might be TRBD1 (5 bases). The germline V gene has CDR1 MNHEY and CDR2 SMNVEV (reference sequence). Between the trimmed V and J ends, which lost 1 base and 5 bases, there was a span of 8 bases. This CDR3 region has 13 residues.

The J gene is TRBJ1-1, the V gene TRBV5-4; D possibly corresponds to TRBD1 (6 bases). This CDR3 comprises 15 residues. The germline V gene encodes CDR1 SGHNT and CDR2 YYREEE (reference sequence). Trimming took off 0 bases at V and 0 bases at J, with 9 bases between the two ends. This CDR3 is CASSLGGTLNTEAFF. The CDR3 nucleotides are TGTGCCAGCAGCTTGGGAGGGACACTGAACACTGAAGCTTTCTTT.

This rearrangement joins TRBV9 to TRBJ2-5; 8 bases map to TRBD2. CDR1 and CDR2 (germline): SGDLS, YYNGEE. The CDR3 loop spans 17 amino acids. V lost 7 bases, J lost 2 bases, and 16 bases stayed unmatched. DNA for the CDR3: TGTGCCAGCTCCCCGGGGGTGATAGCGGGACAACAAGAGACCCAGTACTTC. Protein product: CASSPGVIAGQQETQYF.

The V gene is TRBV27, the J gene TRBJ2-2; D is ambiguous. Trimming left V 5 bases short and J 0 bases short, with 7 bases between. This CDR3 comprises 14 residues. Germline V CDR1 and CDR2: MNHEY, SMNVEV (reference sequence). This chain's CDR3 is CASSPLANTGELFF. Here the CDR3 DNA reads TGTGCCAGCAGTCCTCTAGCGAACACCGGGGAGCTGTTTTTT.

CDR3 in amino acids: CASSLLGLNEKLFF. DNA of the CDR3: TGTGCCAGCAGCTTATTGGGGCTGAATGAAAAACTGTTTTTT. V usage is TRBV7-9 and J usage is TRBJ1-4, with a possible D match to TRBD1 (5 bases). This CDR3 contains 14 residues. V dropped 2 bases and J dropped 5 bases, with 9 bases sitting between them. Per the germline V gene, CDR1 is SEHNR and CDR2 is FQNEAQ (reference sequence).

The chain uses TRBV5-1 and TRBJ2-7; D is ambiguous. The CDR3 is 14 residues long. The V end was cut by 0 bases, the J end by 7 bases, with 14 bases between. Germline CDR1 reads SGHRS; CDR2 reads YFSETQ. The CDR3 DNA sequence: TGCGCCAGCAGCTTGGTCCCCGATAACAGAGAGCAGTACTTC. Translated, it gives CASSLVPDNREQYF.

DNA of the CDR3: TGTGCCAGCCCTCGGACCAAGGGTGAGAGGGCTGGGGCCAACGTCCTGACTTTC. This encodes CASPRTKGERAGANVLTF. The V gene is TRBV9, the J gene TRBJ2-6; D may be TRBD2 (5 bases). V lost 7 bases to trimming and J lost 2 bases, with 22 bases between them. The CDR3 has 18 amino acids. Germline values: CDR1 SGDLS, CDR2 YYNGEE. The complete variable domain, with remaining parts taken from reference TRBV9 and TRBJ2-6, reads DSGVTQTPKHLITATGQRVTLRCSPRSGDLSVYWYQQSLDQGLQFLIQYYNGEERAKGNILERFSAQQFPDLHSELNLSSLELGDSALYFCASPRTKGERAGANVLTFGAGSRLTVL.

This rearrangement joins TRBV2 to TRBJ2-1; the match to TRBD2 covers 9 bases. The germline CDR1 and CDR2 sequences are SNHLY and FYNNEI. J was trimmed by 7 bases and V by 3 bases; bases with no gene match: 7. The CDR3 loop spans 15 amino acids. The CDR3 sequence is CASSDYSGGGNEQFF. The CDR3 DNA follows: TGTGCCAGCAGTGATTATAGCGGGGGAGGGAATGAGCAGTTCTTC.